This T cell receptor (beta chain) was observed in a study of cytomegalovirus exposure and HLA in healthy donors. The CDR3 is made up of 16 amino acids. Germline CDR1 is SGHNT and CDR2 is YYREEE (reference sequence). Unmatched junction bases numbered 5, after V lost 0 bases and J lost 8 bases. This clone was counted only a few times. Both 60 Vbeta primers and 13 Jbeta primers went into the PCR. This table comes from immunoSEQ multiplex PCR, and its TCRdb copy is limited to in-frame clones, with some not included. The sample consists of 200,000 to 250,000 clones, just over 75% of them appearing once. Material: PBMCs. The chain combines TRBV5-4 with TRBJ2-6, with TRBD2 identical over 10 bases. This sequence originates from a man between 18 and 29 years old in good health and CMV-seronegative. The CDR3 sequence is CASSLALAGASNVLTF. CDR3 in DNA: TGTGCCAGCAGCTTGGCTCTAGCGGGAGCGTCCAACGTCCTGACTTTC.